Below are 18 T cell receptor beta chains sequenced from a single sample in a study of T cells after somatic rescue of genetic block. Profiling relied on immunoSEQ multiplex PCR, and the TCRdb table lists in-frame clones only, not all of them. The table lists about 120,000 clones, about 89% of them singletons, with about 1.5% in the top ten. Sequencing input: peripheral blood mononuclear cells (PBMCs). These receptors all stem from a woman aged 18-30 years.

The V and J genes are TRBV6-9 and TRBJ1-5; D may be TRBD1 (6 bases). Germline CDR1 and CDR2: MNHGY and SVAAGI. Trimming removed 6 bases at V and 0 bases at J, with 12 bases between. The CDR3 runs to 15 residues. The CDR3 DNA reads TGTGCCAGCAGAGGACAGCACTATAGCAATCAGCCCCAGCATTTT. It translates to CASRGQHYSNQPQHF.

Only a few counts were recorded for this clone. This chain joins TRBV7-9 and TRBJ1-1; a possible D gene is TRBD1 (5 bases). V was trimmed by 5 bases and J by 3 bases, leaving 16 bases between them. This CDR3 spans 15 amino acids. CDR1 is SEHNR, CDR2 FQNEAQ, per germline (reference sequence). CDR3 bases: TGTGCCAGCAGCCCCTTAGTGCGGGGGGACACTGAAGCTTTCTTT. Translation gives CASSPLVRGDTEAFF. The full variable domain, its missing parts supplied by reference TRBV7-9 and TRBJ1-1, is DTGVSQNPRHKITKRGQNVTFRCDPISEHNRLYWYRQTLGQGPEFLTYFQNEAQLEKSRLLSDRFSAERPKGSFSTLEIQRTEQGDSAMYLCASSPLVRGDTEAFFGQGTRLTVV.

This rearrangement joins TRBV6-6 to TRBJ2-2; possibly TRBD1 or TRBD2 for D (6 bases each). The CDR3 length is 16 residues. Trimming took 0 bases from V and 3 from J, leaving 11 bases between them. Germline V gene sequence: CDR1 MNHNY, CDR2 SVGAGI (reference sequence). CDR3 region: CASSYSAGEDTGELFF. The CDR3 nucleotides are TGTGCCAGCAGTTACTCTGCAGGGGAGGACACCGGGGAGCTGTTTTTT.

This rearrangement joins TRBV29-1 to TRBJ1-1, with D hard to call. The ends were cut back, 4 bases at V and 4 bases at J, with 16 bases in the middle. The CDR3 is 14 residues long. The germline V gene has CDR1 SQVTM and CDR2 ANQGSEA. CDR3 in amino acids: CSVGFGSEGTEAFF. Written as DNA, the CDR3 is TGCAGCGTTGGATTCGGTTCTGAGGGCACTGAAGCTTTCTTT.

V usage is TRBV4-3 and J usage is TRBJ1-2, with 9 bases that match TRBD1. The CDR3 runs to 15 residues. The V gene end was trimmed by 2 bases and the J gene end by 7 bases; junction bases not matched to a gene: 8. Per germline, CDR1 LGHNA and CDR2 YSLEER. CDR3 region: CASSQMTGGIVGYTF. CDR3 DNA sequence: TGCGCCAGCAGCCAAATGACAGGGGGAATTGTTGGCTACACCTTC.

The chain is built from TRBV23-1 and TRBJ2-7; D assignment may be TRBD1 or TRBD2 (6 bases each). TRBV23-1 is treated as an ORF (open reading frame) with a function not yet certain. V was shortened by 2 bases and J by 5 bases, with 22 bases between the two germline ends. This CDR3 has 17 residues. The CDR3 DNA reads TGCGCCAGCAGTCAACGCCATCAGGAGGGGGGAGAAAACGAGCAGTACTTC. This encodes CASSQRHQEGGENEQYF.

This clone was picked up a small number of times. The chain combines TRBV7-3 with TRBJ1-6, with 7 bases matching TRBD1. J was trimmed by 7 bases and V by 1 base; bases with no gene match: 4. CDR1 SGHTA and CDR2 FQGTGA come from the germline V gene. This CDR3 comprises 15 residues. CDR3 coding DNA: TGTGCCAGCAGCTTAAGGGCCAGGGGGAATTCACCCCTCCACTTT. Translating it yields CASSLRARGNSPLHF.

This chain uses TRBV2 with TRBJ1-2, with D tentatively TRBD1 (6 bases). The length of the CDR3 is 13 residues. Germline-derived CDR1 and CDR2 are SNHLY and FYNNEI. DNA for the CDR3: TGTGCTTCCAAGAGGGGGGTAGACTATGGCTACACCTTC. Encoded protein: CASKRGVDYGYTF.

This clone was seen a single time. The chain recombines TRBV19 with TRBJ1-2; D gene unclear. Between the trimmed V and J ends, which lost 3 bases and 2 bases, there was a span of 10 bases. Looked up from germline, CDR1 is LNHDA and CDR2 is SQIVND (reference sequence). The CDR3 has 14 residues. The CDR3 DNA follows: TGTGCCAGTAGTATTACCCCTACCAACTATGGCTACACCTTC. Translating it yields CASSITPTNYGYTF.

The V call is TRBV11-3, the J call TRBJ1-5; weak D call: TRBD1 (5 bases). The CDR3 consists of 13 residues. Per germline, CDR1 SGHNT and CDR2 YENEEA. V was trimmed by 1 base and J by 9 bases, leaving 10 bases between them. In DNA, the CDR3 is TGTGCCAGCAGCTTAGCCTGGGACGGGCCCCAGCATTTT. Its protein is CASSLAWDGPQHF.

The chain has TRBV12-5 and TRBJ2-5; perhaps TRBD2 as D (6 bases). CDR1 is LGHNT and CDR2 is FRNRAP in the germline V gene. CDR3 length: 15 amino acids. Trimming took off 5 bases at V and 3 bases at J, with 16 bases between the two ends. In DNA form, the CDR3 reads TGTGCTAGTGGTAGTGGGAGCGGGCCTGAAGAGACCCAGTACTTC. Its translation: CASGSGSGPEETQYF.

The chain uses TRBV2 and TRBJ1-1, with D possibly matching TRBD1 (6 bases). The CDR3 has 13 residues. V was trimmed by 6 bases and J by 1 base, leaving 9 bases between them. Germline V gene lookup returns CDR1 SNHLY and CDR2 FYNNEI. The CDR3 loop is CASRQGENTEAFF. For the CDR3, the DNA is TGTGCCAGCAGACAGGGCGAGAACACTGAAGCTTTCTTT.

The chain has TRBV5-1 and TRBJ2-3; the D gene is possibly TRBD2 (5 bases). There are 15 residues in the CDR3. V dropped 1 base and J dropped 0 bases, with 9 bases sitting between them. Germline CDR1 reads SGHRS; CDR2 reads YFSETQ. The CDR3 nucleotides are TGCGCCAGCAGCTTGAGGCGGACTAGCACAGATACGCAGTATTTT. Protein sequence: CASSLRRTSTDTQYF. Filled out from reference TRBV5-1 and TRBJ2-3, the complete variable domain reads KAGVTQTPRYLIKTRGQQVTLSCSPISGHRSVSWYQQTPGQGLQFLFEYFSETQRNKGNFPGRFSGRQFSNSRSEMNVSTLELGDSALYLCASSLRRTSTDTQYFGPGTRLTVL.

The genes are TRBV11-3 and TRBJ2-3; D perhaps matches TRBD2 (6 bases). This CDR3 contains 13 residues. CDR1 is SGHNT and CDR2 is YENEEA in the germline V gene. V shed 6 bases and J shed 5 bases, with 12 bases lying between them. This chain's CDR3 is CASRTSFGDTQYF. In DNA, the CDR3 is TGTGCCAGCAGGACTAGTTTTGGAGATACGCAGTATTTT.

This rearrangement joins TRBV7-9 to TRBJ2-7; D may be TRBD1 (5 bases). CDR1 SEHNR and CDR2 FQNEAQ come from the germline V gene (reference sequence). This CDR3 is built from 13 residues. Trimming removed 7 bases at V and 2 bases at J, with 12 bases between. DNA of the CDR3: TGTGCCAGCAAGACAGACCTGGCCTACGAGCAGTACTTC. Its translation is CASKTDLAYEQYF.

This chain joins TRBV5-1 and TRBJ2-5, with D unresolved. The length of the CDR3 is 11 residues. Germline values: CDR1 SGHRS, CDR2 YFSETQ. Trimming left V 2 bases short and J 4 bases short, with 3 bases between. The CDR3 nucleotides are TGCGCCAGCAGCTTTGGAGAGACCCAGTACTTC. Protein: CASSFGETQYF.

This chain joins TRBV6-6 and TRBJ1-2; D is perhaps TRBD1 (5 bases). The CDR3 is made up of 13 amino acids. Trimming left V 4 bases short and J 4 bases short, with 10 bases between. Germline-derived CDR1 and CDR2 are MNHNY and SVGAGI (reference sequence). The CDR3 reads CASSWGGAYGYTF. CDR3 in DNA: TGTGCCAGCAGTTGGGGAGGGGCCTATGGCTACACCTTC.

This chain connects TRBV5-4 to TRBJ2-1; 7 nucleotides align to TRBD1. Germline V CDR1 and CDR2: SGHNT, YYREEE (reference sequence). The CDR3 consists of 16 residues. The V segment lost 0 bases and the J segment 9 bases; nucleotides outside the gene matches: 12. In nucleotides, the CDR3 is TGTGCCAGCAGCTTGGCGGGGACAGCGGATCTCGGTGAGCAGTTCTTC. Its protein is CASSLAGTADLGEQFF.